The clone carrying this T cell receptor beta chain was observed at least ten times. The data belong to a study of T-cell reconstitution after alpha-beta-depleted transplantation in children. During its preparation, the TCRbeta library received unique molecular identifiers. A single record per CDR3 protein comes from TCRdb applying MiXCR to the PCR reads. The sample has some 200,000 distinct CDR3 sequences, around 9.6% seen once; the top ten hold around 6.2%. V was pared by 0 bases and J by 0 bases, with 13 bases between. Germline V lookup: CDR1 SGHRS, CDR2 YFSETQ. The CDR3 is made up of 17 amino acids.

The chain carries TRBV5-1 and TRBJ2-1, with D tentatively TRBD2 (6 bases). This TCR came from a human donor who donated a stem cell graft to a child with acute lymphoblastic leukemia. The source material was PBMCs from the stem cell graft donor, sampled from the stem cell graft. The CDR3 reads CASSLALAGSSYNEQFF. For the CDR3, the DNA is TGCGCCAGCAGCTTGGCATTAGCCGGGAGCTCCTACAATGAGCAGTTCTTC.